A selection of T cell receptor beta chains follows, all from one sample in a study of T cells in localized non-small cell lung cancer. Profiled with immunoSEQ multiplex PCR; TCRdb holds only in-frame clones, not every one. The repertoire holds 100,000 to 150,000 clones, with about 89% as singletons. This material consisted of peripheral blood, taken before any cancer treatment. These receptors came from a female donor aged 60 or older with stage I lung adenocarcinoma. The CDR3 runs from the conserved cysteine through the conserved F or W. D genes are given only for firm matches. Some rows mark clone size as missing; the rest say once, few, many or name a class of expanded clone.

cdr3_nt cdr3_aa j_call d_call v_call clone_size
TGTGCCAGCAGGCTCACGAGGGACTTCAACCCCCCCTATACGCAGTATTTT CASRLTRDFNPPYTQYF TRBJ2-3 - TRBV7-2 -
TGCGCCAGCAGCTTGGCGTCAGCGAATGCCTACGAGCAGTACTTC CASSLASANAYEQYF TRBJ2-7 - TRBV5-1 -
TGTGCCAGCAGCTACACAGGGGGCGGCACTGAAGCTTTCTTT CASSYTGGGTEAFF TRBJ1-1 TRBD1 TRBV11-2 -
TGTGCCAGCAGCCTCTTGGAGGCTAGCAATCAGCCCCAGCATTTT CASSLLEASNQPQHF TRBJ1-5 - TRBV28 -
TGTGCCAGCAGCCGGGTGGGCGTAGGACTAGCGGTCCAAGAGACCCAGTACTTC CASSRVGVGLAVQETQYF TRBJ2-5 TRBD2 TRBV5-4 -
TGTGCCAGCAGTGAAACCCAAACAGGGTTTTGGGGCACAGATACGCAGTATTTT CASSETQTGFWGTDTQYF TRBJ2-3 - TRBV2 -
TGCGCCAGCAGCTCTCCCACTAGTTTTCCCGGGGAGCTGTTTTTT CASSSPTSFPGELFF TRBJ2-2 - TRBV5-1 -
TGCGCCAGCAGCTTGGGCTTTGCTGGTCAGGCGCCCTTGAACACTGAAGCTTTCTTT CASSLGFAGQAPLNTEAFF TRBJ1-1 - TRBV5-1 once
TGTGCCAGCACAGGGAACACCGGGGAGCTGTTTTTT CASTGNTGELFF TRBJ2-2 - TRBV6-5 -
TGCGCCAGCAGCTTGTCTGGGTCGAGCTCCTACAATGAGCAGTTCTTC CASSLSGSSSYNEQFF TRBJ2-1 - TRBV5-1 once
TGCGCCAGCAGCTTGGGGTCAGGGGAGGGCTACACCTTC CASSLGSGEGYTF TRBJ1-2 - TRBV5-1 -
TGTGCCAGTAGTATGGGGACAGGGGGCCGGGACGAGCAGTACTTC CASSMGTGGRDEQYF TRBJ2-7 TRBD1 TRBV19 -
TGTGCCAGCAGCTCATTGCTGAACACTGAAGCTTTCTTT CASSSLLNTEAFF TRBJ1-1 - TRBV5-8 -
TGTGCCAGCAGCCAATCAAGCGGGAGGGCCATGGGCTTC CASSQSSGRAMGF TRBJ2-7 TRBD2 TRBV14 few
TGTGCCAGCTGGAGGGGGCTCTCAGCCGGGGAGCTGTTTTTT CASWRGLSAGELFF TRBJ2-2 - TRBV6-5 few
TGTGCCAGCAGCCCCCTGGGGACTAGCGTCCATGAGCAGTTCTTC CASSPLGTSVHEQFF TRBJ2-1 TRBD2 TRBV5-4 -
TGTGCCAGCAGCGCTACAGGGGATGGCTACACCTTC CASSATGDGYTF TRBJ1-2 TRBD1 TRBV6-1 -
TGTGCCAGCAGCTTAGCAGGTCGGACTAGCGGGAGCTCCTACAATGAGCAGTTCTTC CASSLAGRTSGSSYNEQFF TRBJ2-1 TRBD2 TRBV11-3 -
TGCAGCGTTGAAAACCCGGGGACCAGACCATACTTC CSVENPGTRPYF TRBJ1-2 - TRBV29-1 -
TGTGCCAGCAGTCTACAGGGGAGGATCGCCGGGGAGCTGTTTTTT CASSLQGRIAGELFF TRBJ2-2 - TRBV28 -
TGCGCCAGCAGCCAATTCCGGGGGGTGTCTGGGGCCAACGTCCTGACTTTC CASSQFRGVSGANVLTF TRBJ2-6 TRBD2 TRBV4-1 -
TGCAGTGCTAAGTTCTACAATGAGCAGTTCTTC CSAKFYNEQFF TRBJ2-1 - TRBV20-1 once
TGCGCCAGCAGCTTGGATCTAGCGAGCACAGATACGCAGTATTTT CASSLDLASTDTQYF TRBJ2-3 - TRBV5-1 -
TGTGCCAGCAGCTTTGGGCCGATCACCGGGACAGGCAATGGCTACACCTTC CASSFGPITGTGNGYTF TRBJ1-2 TRBD1 TRBV7-3 -
TGTGCCACTATTAATACCGATACGCAGTATTTT CATINTDTQYF TRBJ2-3 - TRBV19 -
TGTGCCAGTAGTTCGACAGGGTTTCGGTCGTACTTT CASSSTGFRSYF TRBJ2-3 TRBD1 TRBV19 once
TGTGCCAGCAGCTTTGGACAGGATCTTTTTGGCTACACCTTC CASSFGQDLFGYTF TRBJ1-2 TRBD1 TRBV7-9 -